This record concerns one T cell receptor beta chain sequence. The antigen remains unidentified. This entry belongs to a study of cytomegalovirus exposure and HLA in healthy donors. Regarding the study as a whole: Three chains tied to CMV proved CMV antigen-specific in vitro. Later genetic work tied a missense DCLRE1C variant to beta-chain V and J trimming.

Amplification used 60 Vbeta primers and 13 Jbeta primers. Using immunoSEQ multiplex PCR, the repertoire was profiled, and TCRdb retains in-frame clones only, with some absent. This table holds about 120,000 clones, about 68% found once. Germline-derived CDR1 and CDR2 are SEHNR and FQNEAQ (reference sequence). J was trimmed by 2 bases and V by 4 bases; bases with no gene match: 7. There are 15 residues in the CDR3. This TCR derives from a woman between 45 and 60 years old in good health and CMV-seropositive. V and J are TRBV7-9 and TRBJ2-7, with TRBD1 matching 8 bases. Sequenced material: PBMCs. CDR3 sequence reads: CASSSEGQAAYEQYF. For the CDR3, the DNA is TGTGCCAGCAGCTCAGAGGGACAGGCGGCCTACGAGCAGTACTTC.